These T cell receptor beta chains were read from a single sample in a study of B cell selection in AIRE deficiency. Only in-frame clones appear in the TCRdb table, and some are missing; sequencing was by immunoSEQ multiplex PCR. The sample lists around 23,000 clones, nearly 97% occurring once. The material sequenced was CD4+CD127+ conventional T cells sorted from PBMCs. All receptors derive from a human donor in good health. Both conserved end residues are part of each CDR3. Fields, in order: J gene, V gene, D gene, CDR3 protein. A D gene is named only where the DNA matches it firmly.

J: TRBJ1-2; V: TRBV6-5; D: .; CDR3: CASSKRQVANYGYTF
J: TRBJ2-3; V: TRBV5-5; D: .; CDR3: CASSRGRGITDTQYF
J: TRBJ2-3; V: TRBV4-1; D: .; CDR3: CASSRTAGPNTDTQYF
J: TRBJ2-3; V: TRBV14; D: TRBD1; CDR3: CASSRGTDGTDTQYF
J: TRBJ1-1; V: TRBV6-6; D: .; CDR3: CASKQSLNTEAFF
J: TRBJ2-5; V: TRBV7-9; D: .; CDR3: CASSPRDRQETQYF
J: TRBJ2-1; V: TRBV25-1; D: .; CDR3: CASSEIADYNEQFF
J: TRBJ1-5; V: TRBV18; D: .; CDR3: CASSPLGGLRQPQHF
J: TRBJ1-2; V: TRBV6-6; D: TRBD1; CDR3: CASTGTGGYTF
J: TRBJ1-3; V: TRBV7-8; D: .; CDR3: CASSLAGPGAGNTIYF
J: TRBJ1-5; V: TRBV18; D: .; CDR3: CASSPGGGTPDQPQHF
J: TRBJ1-2; V: TRBV11-3; D: TRBD1; CDR3: CASSLDGQGGYGYTF
J: TRBJ1-2; V: TRBV7-2; D: .; CDR3: CASSPNTAFYGYTF
J: TRBJ2-5; V: TRBV6-5; D: .; CDR3: CASSYSIGRAETQYF
J: TRBJ1-1; V: TRBV19; D: TRBD1; CDR3: CASDRQGMNTEAFF
J: TRBJ1-2; V: TRBV7-2; D: .; CDR3: CASSPSPKGYGYTF
J: TRBJ1-4; V: TRBV5-4; D: .; CDR3: CASSQAGDNEKLFF
J: TRBJ2-5; V: TRBV28; D: .; CDR3: CASSPTVEGQETQYF
J: TRBJ2-2; V: TRBV7-9; D: .; CDR3: CATPRIARSGELFF
J: TRBJ2-6; V: TRBV5-1; D: .; CDR3: CASSLLPGANVLTF
J: TRBJ2-5; V: TRBV5-4; D: .; CDR3: CASSFRGQETQYF
J: TRBJ1-4; V: TRBV10-3; D: TRBD1; CDR3: CAIREDRGAPNEKLFF
J: TRBJ1-1; V: TRBV6-5; D: .; CDR3: CASSYDRVLAFF
J: TRBJ2-3; V: TRBV19; D: TRBD2; CDR3: CASSTESSGTHTDTQYF
J: TRBJ2-2; V: TRBV6-6; D: .; CDR3: CASSYSNLHTGELFF
J: TRBJ2-3; V: TRBV5-1; D: TRBD2; CDR3: CASSSGLAGGLDTQYF
J: TRBJ2-1; V: TRBV5-1; D: TRBD2; CDR3: CASSLASGGAYNEQFF
J: TRBJ2-1; V: TRBV19; D: TRBD2; CDR3: CASSMRGIYNEQFF
J: TRBJ2-7; V: TRBV27; D: .; CDR3: CASSNRDVPYEQYF
J: TRBJ2-7; V: TRBV28; D: TRBD1; CDR3: CASSPQGAGLGSYEQYF
J: TRBJ2-3; V: TRBV27; D: .; CDR3: CASSFGGANTDTQYF